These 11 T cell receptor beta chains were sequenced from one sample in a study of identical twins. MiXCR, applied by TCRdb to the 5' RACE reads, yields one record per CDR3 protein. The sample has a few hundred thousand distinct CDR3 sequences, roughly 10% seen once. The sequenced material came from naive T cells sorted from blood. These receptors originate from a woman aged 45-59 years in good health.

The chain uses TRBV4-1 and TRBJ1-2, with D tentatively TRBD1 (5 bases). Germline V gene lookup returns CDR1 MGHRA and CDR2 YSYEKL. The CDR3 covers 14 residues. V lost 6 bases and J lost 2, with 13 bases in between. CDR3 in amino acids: CASRMTGANYGYTF. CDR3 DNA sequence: TGCGCCAGCAGGATGACCGGGGCAAACTATGGCTACACCTTC.

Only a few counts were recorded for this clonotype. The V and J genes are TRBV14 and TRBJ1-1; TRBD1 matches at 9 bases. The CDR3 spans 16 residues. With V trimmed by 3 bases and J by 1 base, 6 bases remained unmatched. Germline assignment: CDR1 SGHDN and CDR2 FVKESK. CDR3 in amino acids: CASSHFGTGKNTEAFF. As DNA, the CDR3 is TGTGCCAGCAGCCATTTTGGGACAGGGAAGAACACTGAAGCTTTCTTT.

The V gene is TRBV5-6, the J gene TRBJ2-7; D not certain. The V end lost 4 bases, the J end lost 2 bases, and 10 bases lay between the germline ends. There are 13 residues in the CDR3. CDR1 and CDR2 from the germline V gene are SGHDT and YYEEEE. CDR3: CASSASNPYEQYF. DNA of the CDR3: TGTGCCAGCAGCGCCTCGAACCCCTACGAGCAGTACTTC.

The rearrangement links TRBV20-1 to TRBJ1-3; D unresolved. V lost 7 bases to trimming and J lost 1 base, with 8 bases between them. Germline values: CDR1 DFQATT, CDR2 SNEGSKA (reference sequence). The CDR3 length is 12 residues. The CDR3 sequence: CSVTFSGNTIYF. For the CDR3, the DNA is TGCAGTGTCACCTTTTCTGGAAACACCATATATTTT.

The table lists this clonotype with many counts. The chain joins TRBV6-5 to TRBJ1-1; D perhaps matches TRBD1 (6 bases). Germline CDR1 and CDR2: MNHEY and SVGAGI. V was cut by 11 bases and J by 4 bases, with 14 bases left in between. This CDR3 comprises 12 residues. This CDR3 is CACEGRGTEAFF. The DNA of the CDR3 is TGTGCCTGTGAGGGCAGGGGCACTGAAGCTTTCTTT.

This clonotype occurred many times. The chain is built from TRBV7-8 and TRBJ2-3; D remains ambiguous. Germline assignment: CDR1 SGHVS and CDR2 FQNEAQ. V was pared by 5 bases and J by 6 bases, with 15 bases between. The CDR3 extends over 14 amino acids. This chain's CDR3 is CASSGPGRPDTQYF. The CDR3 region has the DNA TGTGCCAGCAGCGGGCCGGGTCGTCCCGATACGCAGTATTTT.

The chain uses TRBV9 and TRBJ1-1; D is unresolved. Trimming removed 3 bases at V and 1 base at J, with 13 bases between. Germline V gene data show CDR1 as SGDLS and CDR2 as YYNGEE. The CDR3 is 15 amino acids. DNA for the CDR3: TGTGCCAGCAGCGCCATACTTCCAGGGAACACTGAAGCTTTCTTT. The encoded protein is CASSAILPGNTEAFF.

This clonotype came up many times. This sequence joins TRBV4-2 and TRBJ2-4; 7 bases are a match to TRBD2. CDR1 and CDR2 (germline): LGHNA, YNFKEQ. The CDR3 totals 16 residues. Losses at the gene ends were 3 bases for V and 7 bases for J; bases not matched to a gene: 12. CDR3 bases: TGTGCCAGCAGCCAGCCAATCGAGTGGGGAGGGAACATTCAGTACTTC. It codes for CASSQPIEWGGNIQYF.

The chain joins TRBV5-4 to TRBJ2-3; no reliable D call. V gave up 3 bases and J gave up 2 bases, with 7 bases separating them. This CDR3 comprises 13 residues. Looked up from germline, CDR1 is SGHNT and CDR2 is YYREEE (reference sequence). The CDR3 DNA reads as TGTGCCAGCAGCTCCTCCAACACAGATACGCAGTATTTT. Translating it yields CASSSSNTDTQYF.

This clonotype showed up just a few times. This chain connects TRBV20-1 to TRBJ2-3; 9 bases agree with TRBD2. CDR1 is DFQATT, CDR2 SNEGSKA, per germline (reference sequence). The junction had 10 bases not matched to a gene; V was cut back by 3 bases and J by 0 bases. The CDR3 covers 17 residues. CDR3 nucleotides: TGCAGTGCTAGTTTGTTAGCGGGAGCTGAGAGCACAGATACGCAGTATTTT. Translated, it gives CSASLLAGAESTDTQYF.

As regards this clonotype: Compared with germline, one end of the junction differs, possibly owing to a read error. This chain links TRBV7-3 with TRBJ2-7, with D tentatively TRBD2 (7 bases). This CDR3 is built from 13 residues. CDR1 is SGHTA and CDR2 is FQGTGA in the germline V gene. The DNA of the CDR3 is TGTGCCAGCAGCTCCATAGGGAGGGGGACGCAACACTTC. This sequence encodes CASSSIGRGTQHF.